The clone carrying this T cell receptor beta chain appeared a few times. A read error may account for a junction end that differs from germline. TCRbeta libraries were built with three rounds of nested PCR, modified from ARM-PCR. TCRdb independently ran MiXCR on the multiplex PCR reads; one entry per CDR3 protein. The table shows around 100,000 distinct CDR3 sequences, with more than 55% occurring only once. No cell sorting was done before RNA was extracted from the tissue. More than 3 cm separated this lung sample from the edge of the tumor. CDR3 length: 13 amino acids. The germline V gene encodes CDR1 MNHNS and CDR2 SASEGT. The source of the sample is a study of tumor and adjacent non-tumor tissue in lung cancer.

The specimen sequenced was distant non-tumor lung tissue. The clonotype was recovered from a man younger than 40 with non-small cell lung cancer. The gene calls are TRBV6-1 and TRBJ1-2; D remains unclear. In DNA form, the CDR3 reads TGTGCCAACAGTGAGTGGGCTGGGGAAGGCTACACCTTC. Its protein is CANSEWAGEGYTF.